The 22 T cell receptor beta chains below come from one sample, sequenced in a study of T cell responses to AZD1222 COVID-19 vaccine. Only in-frame clones appear in the TCRdb table, and some are missing; sequencing was by immunoSEQ multiplex PCR. This table has some 120,000 clones, around 90% appearing once. Specimen: peripheral blood, collected on day 0 of AZD1222 vaccination. The receptors here all came from an adult in good health.

The V and J genes are TRBV6-5 and TRBJ2-2, with 10 nucleotides matching TRBD1. Germline CDR1 MNHEY, CDR2 SVGAGI. CDR3 length equals 14 residues. V lost 2 bases, J lost 8 bases, and 2 bases stayed unmatched. CDR3 loop: CASSYDRGRGELFF. For the CDR3, the DNA is TGTGCCAGCAGTTACGACAGGGGGCGAGGGGAGCTGTTTTTT.

The J gene is TRBJ2-7, the V gene TRBV6-1; TRBD1 agrees at 10 bases. The CDR3 is 16 amino acids. CDR1 is MNHNS and CDR2 is SASEGT in the germline V gene. V gave up 2 bases and J gave up 5 bases; unmatched junction bases: 9. In nucleotides, the CDR3 is TGTGCCAGCAGTGAACTCAGACAGGGGGCGATAAACGAGCAGTACTTC. Protein sequence: CASSELRQGAINEQYF.

CDR3 amino acids: CAISESGEEGYTF. The DNA for the CDR3 is TGTGCCATCAGTGAGTCGGGCGAGGAAGGCTACACCTTC. The chain uses TRBV10-3 and TRBJ1-2, with no clear D. The CDR3 has 13 amino acids. V was clipped by 0 bases and J by 8 bases, with 10 bases between them. Germline V gene sequence: CDR1 ENHRY, CDR2 SYGVKD.

V usage is TRBV30 and J usage is TRBJ1-2; 9 bases match TRBD1. The CDR3 contains 13 residues. Per the germline V gene, CDR1 is GTSNPN and CDR2 is SVGIG (reference sequence). Trimming at V came to 3 bases and at J to 3 bases, leaving 2 bases not matched to a gene. This CDR3 reads CAWRTGGYYGYTF. The CDR3 DNA is TGTGCCTGGAGGACAGGGGGTTACTATGGCTACACCTTC.

The chain couples TRBV7-2 to TRBJ1-2; the D gene is possibly TRBD1 (5 bases). This CDR3 region has 13 residues. Germline V gene sequence: CDR1 SGHTA, CDR2 FQGNSA. Trimming shortened V by 1 base and J by 3 bases, and 6 bases separated the two germline ends. The CDR3 protein is CASSLGRDYGYTF. In DNA, the CDR3 is TGTGCCAGCAGCTTAGGCAGGGACTATGGCTACACCTTC. Complete variable domain (other parts from reference TRBV7-2 and TRBJ1-2): GAGVSQSPSNKVTEKGKDVELRCDPISGHTALYWYRQSLGQGLEFLIYFQGNSAPDKSGLPSDRFSAERTGGSVSTLTIQRTQQEDSAVYLCASSLGRDYGYTFGSGTRLTVV.

The V gene is TRBV28, the J gene TRBJ2-1; 8 bases are shared with TRBD2. Germline CDR1 is MDHEN and CDR2 is SYDVKM. V trimming: 3 bases; J trimming: 5 bases; junction bases outside the gene matches: 12. The CDR3 is made up of 17 amino acids. The CDR3 DNA reads as TGTGCCAGCAGTTTCGGCGGGAGGCGAAATACGAACAATGAGCAGTTCTTC. It encodes CASSFGGRRNTNNEQFF.

The J gene is TRBJ1-1, the V gene TRBV25-1; 10 nucleotides agree with TRBD1. Trimming at V came to 6 bases and at J to 10 bases, leaving 17 bases not matched to a gene. The germline V gene encodes CDR1 MGHDK and CDR2 SYGVNS. This CDR3 comprises 16 residues. The CDR3 region is CASSASGTGVFTAAFF. The CDR3 coding sequence is TGTGCCAGCAGCGCTTCCGGGACAGGGGTCTTTACAGCAGCTTTCTTT.

The gene calls are TRBV13 and TRBJ1-6; 7 nucleotides match TRBD1. J was trimmed by 2 bases and V by 4 bases; bases with no gene match: 8. CDR1 is PRHDT and CDR2 is FYEKMQ in the germline V gene (reference sequence). The CDR3 consists of 17 residues. The CDR3 protein is CASSSQGGGAYNSPLHF. DNA of the CDR3: TGTGCCAGCAGCTCACAGGGAGGGGGCGCCTATAATTCACCCCTCCACTTT.

The chain has TRBV27 and TRBJ1-4; a weak D match, TRBD1 (5 bases). The germline CDR1 and CDR2 sequences are MNHEY and SMNVEV (reference sequence). The V gene lost 2 bases and the J gene lost 7 bases, with 11 bases spanning the gap. This CDR3 contains 14 residues. The CDR3 protein is CASSLGWGSEKLFF. In DNA, the CDR3 is TGTGCCAGCAGTTTAGGGTGGGGGAGTGAAAAACTGTTTTTT. Filled out from reference TRBV27 and TRBJ1-4, the complete variable domain reads EAQVTQNPRYLITVTGKKLTVTCSQNMNHEYMSWYRQDPGLGLRQIYYSMNVEVTDKGDVPEGYKVSRKEKRNFPLILESPSPNQTSLYFCASSLGWGSEKLFFGSGTQLSVL.

This sequence joins TRBV9 and TRBJ1-2; 10 nucleotides agree with TRBD1. The V and J ends lost 3 bases and 6 bases, in that order; junction bases with no gene match: 11. CDR1 SGDLS and CDR2 YYNGEE come from the germline V gene. The CDR3 is 16 residues long. In DNA, the CDR3 is TGTGCCAGCAGCGGAATGCAGACAGGGGGCGGGAATGGCTACACCTTC. Translated: CASSGMQTGGGNGYTF.

The chain employs TRBV5-1 and TRBJ1-2, with D unresolved. V was trimmed by 0 bases and J by 2 bases, leaving 5 bases between them. The CDR3 sequence is 13 residues long. The germline gives CDR1 SGHRS, CDR2 YFSETQ. CDR3 sequence: CASSLGANYGYTF. CDR3 in DNA: TGCGCCAGCAGCTTGGGGGCGAACTATGGCTACACCTTC.

The table lists this clone with a count of one. The rearrangement links TRBV9 to TRBJ2-5; the match to TRBD1 covers 9 bases. This CDR3 is 16 amino acids long. With V trimmed by 0 bases and J by 1 base, 4 bases remained unmatched. Germline CDR1 SGDLS, CDR2 YYNGEE. Here the CDR3 DNA reads TGTGCCAGCAGCGTAGGGACAGGGGACGGCCAAGAGACCCAGTACTTC. It is translated as CASSVGTGDGQETQYF.

The chain employs TRBV18 and TRBJ1-2; no firm D call. Trimming stripped 6 bases from V and 3 bases from J, with 14 bases between. The CDR3 covers 14 residues. Looked up from germline, CDR1 is KGHSH and CDR2 is LQKENI. The CDR3 DNA reads as TGTGCCAGCTCCCGGGGTACGGCAGACTATGGCTACACCTTC. This sequence encodes CASSRGTADYGYTF.

J is TRBJ1-6 and V is TRBV12-5; no firm D call. The germline gives CDR1 LGHNT, CDR2 FRNRAP. This CDR3 has 15 residues. Trimming removed 1 base at V and 7 bases at J, with 11 bases between. The CDR3 DNA reads as TGTGCTAGTGGTTTGGCCCCCCGGAGCAATTCACCCCTCCACTTT. Translated: CASGLAPRSNSPLHF.

This chain joins TRBV5-6 and TRBJ2-5; possibly TRBD2 for D (6 bases). The CDR3 spans 15 residues. Trimming cost V 5 bases and J 5 bases, with 19 bases left between them. Germline CDR1 is SGHDT and CDR2 is YYEEEE. The CDR3: CASSPGPGAGETQYF. As DNA, the CDR3 is TGTGCCAGCAGTCCCGGGCCCGGGGCGGGGGAGACCCAGTACTTC.

A note on this clone: Relative to the germline gene, one junction end is altered; a read error may explain this. This chain links TRBV5-4 with TRBJ2-1, with TRBD2 matching over 8 bases. There are 13 residues in the CDR3. CDR1 is SGHNT and CDR2 is YYREEE in the germline V gene (reference sequence). The CDR3 sequence: CASSLEAAGGRIF. In DNA, the CDR3 is TGTGCCAGCAGCTTGGAGGCCGCGGGAGGAAGGATCTTC. Full variable domain (missing parts from reference TRBV5-4 and TRBJ2-1): ETGVTQSPTHLIKTRGQQVTLRCSSQSGHNTVSWYQQALGQGPQFIFQYYREEENGRGNFPPRFSGLQFPNYSSELNVNALELDDSALYLCASSLEAAGGRIFGPGTRLTVL.

This clone was found once. This chain links TRBV6-5 with TRBJ2-1; the match to TRBD2 covers 7 bases. V lost 7 bases to trimming and J lost 8 bases; unmatched junction nucleotides: 11. Germline CDR1 reads MNHEY; CDR2 reads SVGAGI. The CDR3 covers 14 residues. The CDR3 nucleotides read TGTGCCAGCACCGGGGCGGGAGTCCTTGATGAGCAGTTCTTC. Translated, it gives CASTGAGVLDEQFF.

The chain has TRBV7-9 and TRBJ1-2; D gene unclear. CDR1 and CDR2 (germline): SEHNR, FQNEAQ (reference sequence). CDR3 size: 16 residues. Trimming removed 0 bases from V and 0 bases from J, with 11 bases in between. CDR3 sequence (DNA): TGTGCCAGCAGCTTAGCGCTATGGCAGACTAACTATGGCTACACCTTC. Its translation is CASSLALWQTNYGYTF. Full variable domain (remainder filled in from reference TRBV7-9 and TRBJ1-2): DTGVSQNPRHKITKRGQNVTFRCDPISEHNRLYWYRQTLGQGPEFLTYFQNEAQLEKSRLLSDRFSAERPKGSFSTLEIQRTEQGDSAMYLCASSLALWQTNYGYTFGSGTRLTVV.

The chain carries TRBV27 and TRBJ2-3, with TRBD2 matching 11 bases. This CDR3 region has 15 residues. The J segment lost 1 base and the V segment lost 5 bases, leaving 2 bases of the junction unmatched. Germline assignment: CDR1 MNHEY and CDR2 SMNVEV (reference sequence). CDR3 amino acids: CASSGSGGGTDTQYF. As DNA, the CDR3 is TGTGCCAGCAGTGGTAGCGGGGGGGGCACAGATACGCAGTATTTT.

V is TRBV7-3 and J is TRBJ2-1; D remains unclear. Looked up from germline, CDR1 is SGHTA and CDR2 is FQGTGA. This CDR3 contains 14 residues. The V end was cut by 1 base, the J end by 6 bases, with 10 bases between. Written as DNA, the CDR3 is TGTGCCAGCAGCTTAATGGGTCAGAGCAATGAGCAGTTCTTC. Residues: CASSLMGQSNEQFF.

This sequence joins TRBV5-1 and TRBJ1-1; TRBD1 aligns across 9 bases. Looked up from germline, CDR1 is SGHRS and CDR2 is YFSETQ. Trimming cost V 4 bases and J 4 bases; bases outside gene matches: 5. This CDR3 is built from 14 residues. CDR3 nucleotide sequence: TGCGCCAGCAGCCAGACAGGGGGTATCACTGAAGCTTTCTTT. This encodes CASSQTGGITEAFF.

The chain links TRBV9 to TRBJ2-7; 7 bases match TRBD2. Germline V gene lookup returns CDR1 SGDLS and CDR2 YYNGEE. J lost 6 bases, V lost 0 bases, and 9 bases had no gene match. This CDR3 has 15 residues. CDR3 amino acids: CASSVAWEGWAEQYF. The CDR3 DNA reads TGTGCCAGCAGCGTAGCTTGGGAGGGCTGGGCCGAGCAGTACTTC.